The entry below describes one TCR beta chain. The entry originates in a study of blood T cell repertoires in COVID-19. In the authors' workflow: Cell counts per sample came from amplifying reference gene primers. Measured with immunoSEQ multiplex PCR; TCRdb has only the in-frame clones, and not every one. The V and J calls and clone size are taken from that table; D and trimming were inferred from the DNA. This table holds some 180,000 clones, 70% to 85% found once. The V gene's germline CDR1 is SEHNR and CDR2 FQNEAQ (reference sequence). V gave up 5 bases and J gave up 1 base, with 20 bases separating them. The CDR3 has 17 amino acids.

This chain connects TRBV7-9 to TRBJ2-5, with D tentatively TRBD2 (7 bases). The sample consisted of peripheral blood. This sequence originates from a human donor in a cohort sampled during active COVID-19. The CDR3 protein is CASSRGSASGPQETQYF. For the CDR3, the DNA is TGTGCCAGCAGCAGGGGGTCGGCTAGCGGACCCCAAGAGACCCAGTACTTC.